This TCR beta chain was identified during a study of cytomegalovirus exposure and HLA in healthy donors. Note on this clone: Its specificity is unknown.

V lost 11 bases to trimming and J lost 0 bases, with 16 bases between them. In germline, CDR1 is MNHNS, CDR2 SASEGT. This CDR3 region has 14 residues. As for the donors, each was a healthy bone marrow donor. Findings of the study overall: According to reports, the classifier identified cytomegalovirus status with high specificity and sensitivity.

Amplification used 60 Vbeta primers and 13 Jbeta primers. Some clones are missing from TCRdb's copy, which holds only in-frame ones; the method was immunoSEQ multiplex PCR. The sample consists of approximately 160,000 clones, about 78% of them appearing once. This clonotype was obtained from a woman in her 50s in good health and CMV-seropositive. The chain couples TRBV6-1 to TRBJ1-1; D not certain. Sample: PBMCs. The CDR3 DNA reads as TGTGCCGGACTCTCGGGCAGCATGAACACTGAAGCTTTCTTT. Encoded protein: CAGLSGSMNTEAFF.